This TCR beta chain was obtained from a study of cytomegalovirus exposure and HLA in healthy donors. Primers for the PCR totalled 60 Vbeta and 13 Jbeta. Sequencing used immunoSEQ multiplex PCR; TCRdb keeps in-frame clones, though not all of them. The repertoire consists of some 90,000 clones, with roughly 86% occurring once and the leading ten covering 10%. Germline assignment: CDR1 SGHRS and CDR2 YFSETQ. The J segment lost 5 bases and the V segment lost 4 bases, leaving 11 bases of the junction unmatched. The CDR3 length is 15 residues. A few counts support this clone. No antigen is known for it. Study results and caveats: TCR beta V- and J-gene trimming was later associated with a missense DCLRE1C variant.

The source is a human donor in good health. This chain joins TRBV5-1 and TRBJ1-1, with 7 nucleotides matching TRBD1. Sample: PBMCs. The CDR3 reads CASSTAGQVGTEAFF. The CDR3 DNA is TGCGCCAGCAGCACAGCCGGACAGGTTGGGACTGAAGCTTTCTTT.